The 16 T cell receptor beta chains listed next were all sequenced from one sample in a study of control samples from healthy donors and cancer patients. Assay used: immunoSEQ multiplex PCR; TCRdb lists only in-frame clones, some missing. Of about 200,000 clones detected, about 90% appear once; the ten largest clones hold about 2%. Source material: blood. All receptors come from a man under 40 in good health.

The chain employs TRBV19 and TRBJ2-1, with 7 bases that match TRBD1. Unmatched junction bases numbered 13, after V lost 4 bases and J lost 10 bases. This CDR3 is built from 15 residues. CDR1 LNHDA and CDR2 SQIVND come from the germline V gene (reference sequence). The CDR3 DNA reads TGTGCCAGTAGTACCGGGATAACAGGGGAGTGGGAGCAGTTCTTC. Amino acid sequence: CASSTGITGEWEQFF.

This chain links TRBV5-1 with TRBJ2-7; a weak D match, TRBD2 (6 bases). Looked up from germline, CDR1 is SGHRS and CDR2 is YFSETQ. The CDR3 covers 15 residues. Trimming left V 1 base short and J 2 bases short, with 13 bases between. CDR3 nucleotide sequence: TGCGCCAGCAGCTTGAGGGTGGCGGGGACCTACGAGCAGTACTTC. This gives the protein CASSLRVAGTYEQYF.

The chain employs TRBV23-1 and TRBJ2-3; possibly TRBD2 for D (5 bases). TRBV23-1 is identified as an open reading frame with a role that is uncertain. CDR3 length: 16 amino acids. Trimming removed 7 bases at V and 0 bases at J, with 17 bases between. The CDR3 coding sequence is TGCGCCAGCACTACAGAGCGGAACCCTAGCACAGATACGCAGTATTTT. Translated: CASTTERNPSTDTQYF.

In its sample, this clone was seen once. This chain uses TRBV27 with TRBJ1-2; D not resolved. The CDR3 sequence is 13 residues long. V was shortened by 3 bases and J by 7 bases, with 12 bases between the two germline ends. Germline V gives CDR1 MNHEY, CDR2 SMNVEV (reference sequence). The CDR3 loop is CASSFSVGSGYTF. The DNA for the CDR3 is TGTGCCAGCAGTTTTTCCGTGGGGAGTGGCTACACCTTC.

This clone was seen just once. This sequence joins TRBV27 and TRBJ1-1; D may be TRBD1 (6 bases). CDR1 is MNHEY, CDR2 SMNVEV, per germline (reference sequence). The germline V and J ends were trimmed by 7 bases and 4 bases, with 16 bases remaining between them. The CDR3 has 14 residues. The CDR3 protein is CASTPLGGATEAFF. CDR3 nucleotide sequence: TGTGCCAGCACCCCCCTGGGGGGGGCCACTGAAGCTTTCTTT.

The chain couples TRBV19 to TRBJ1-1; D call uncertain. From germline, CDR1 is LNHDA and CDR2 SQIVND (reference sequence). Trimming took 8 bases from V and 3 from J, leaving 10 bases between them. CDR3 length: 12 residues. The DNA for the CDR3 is TGTGCCAGTTCCAAAGGGTACACTGAAGCTTTCTTT. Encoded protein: CASSKGYTEAFF.

The CDR3 spells CATSRDQKVPQHF. CDR3 coding DNA: TGTGCCACCAGCAGAGATCAAAAAGTGCCCCAGCATTTT. The chain has TRBV15 and TRBJ1-5; D is undetermined. The CDR3 runs to 13 residues. Germline-derived CDR1 and CDR2 are LNHNV and YYDKDF (reference sequence). V lost 0 bases, J lost 9 bases, and 9 bases lay in between.

CDR3 sequence: CASSIEGKLAKNIQYF. CDR3 coding DNA: TGTGCCAGTAGTATAGAGGGCAAACTAGCCAAAAACATTCAGTACTTC. The V and J genes are TRBV19 and TRBJ2-4, with D unclear. The CDR3 length is 16 residues. V was shortened by 0 bases and J by 0 bases, with 9 bases between the two germline ends. Germline V gives CDR1 LNHDA, CDR2 SQIVND (reference sequence).

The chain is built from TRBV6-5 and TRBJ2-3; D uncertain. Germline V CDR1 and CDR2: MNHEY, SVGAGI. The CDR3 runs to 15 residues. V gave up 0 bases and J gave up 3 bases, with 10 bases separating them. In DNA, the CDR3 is TGTGCCAGCAGTTACTCGATGCGCCTAACAGATACGCAGTATTTT. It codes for CASSYSMRLTDTQYF.

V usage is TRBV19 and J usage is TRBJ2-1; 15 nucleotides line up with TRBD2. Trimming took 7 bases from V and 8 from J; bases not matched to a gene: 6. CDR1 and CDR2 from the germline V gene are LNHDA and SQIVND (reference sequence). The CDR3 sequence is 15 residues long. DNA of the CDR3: TGTGCCAGTACCAAGGGACTAGCGGGGGGTGATGAGCAGTTCTTC. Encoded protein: CASTKGLAGGDEQFF.

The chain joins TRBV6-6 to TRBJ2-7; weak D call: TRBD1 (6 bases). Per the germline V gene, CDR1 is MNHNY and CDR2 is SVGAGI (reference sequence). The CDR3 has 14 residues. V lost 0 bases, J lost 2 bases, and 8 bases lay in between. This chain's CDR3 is CASSYSQGTYEQYF. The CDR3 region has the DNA TGTGCCAGCAGTTACTCCCAGGGGACCTACGAGCAGTACTTC.

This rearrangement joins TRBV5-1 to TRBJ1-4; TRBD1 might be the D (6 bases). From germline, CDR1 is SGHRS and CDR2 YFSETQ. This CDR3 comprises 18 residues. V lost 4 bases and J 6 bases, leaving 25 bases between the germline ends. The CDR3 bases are TGCGCCAGCAGCACCACACCCCTCTTTGGGGGGCGCGATGAAAAACTGTTTTTT. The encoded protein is CASSTTPLFGGRDEKLFF.

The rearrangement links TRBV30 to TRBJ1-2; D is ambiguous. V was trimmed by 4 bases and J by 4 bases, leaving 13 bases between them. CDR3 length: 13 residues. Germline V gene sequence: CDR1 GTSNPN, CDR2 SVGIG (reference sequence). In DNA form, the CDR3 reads TGTGCCTGGACTAGTGGACCCTCCTATGGCTACACCTTC. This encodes CAWTSGPSYGYTF.

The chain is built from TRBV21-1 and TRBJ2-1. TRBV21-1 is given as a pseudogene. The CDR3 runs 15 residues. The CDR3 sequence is CASTTPGPPYNEQFF. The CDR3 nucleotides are TGTGCCAGCACCACACCGGGACCCCCCTACAATGAGCAGTTCTTC.

CDR3 bases: TGTGCCAGTAGCCCCACATGGACTGGGGCCAACGTCCTGACTTTC. This encodes CASSPTWTGANVLTF. This sequence joins TRBV19 and TRBJ2-6; no reliable D call. This CDR3 comprises 15 residues. With 6 bases removed from V and 2 bases from J, the gap between germline ends came to 11 bases. The germline V gene has CDR1 LNHDA and CDR2 SQIVND (reference sequence).

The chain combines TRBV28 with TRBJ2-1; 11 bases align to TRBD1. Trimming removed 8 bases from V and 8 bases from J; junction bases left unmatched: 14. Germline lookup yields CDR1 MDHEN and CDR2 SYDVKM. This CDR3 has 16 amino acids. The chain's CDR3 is CASRVPGTGGVHEQFF. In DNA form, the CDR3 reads TGTGCCAGCCGAGTTCCCGGGACAGGGGGTGTACATGAGCAGTTCTTC.